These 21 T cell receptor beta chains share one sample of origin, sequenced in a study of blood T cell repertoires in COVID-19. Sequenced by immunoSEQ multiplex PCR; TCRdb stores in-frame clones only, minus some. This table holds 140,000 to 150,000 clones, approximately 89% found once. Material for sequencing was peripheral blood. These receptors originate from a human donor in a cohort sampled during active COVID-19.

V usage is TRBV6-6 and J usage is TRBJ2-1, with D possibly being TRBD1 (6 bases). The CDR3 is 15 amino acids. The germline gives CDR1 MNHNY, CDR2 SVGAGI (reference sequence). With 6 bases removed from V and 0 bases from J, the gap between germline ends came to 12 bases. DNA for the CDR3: TGTGCCAGCAGATCTAGGGGGAGCTCCTACAATGAGCAGTTCTTC. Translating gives CASRSRGSSYNEQFF.

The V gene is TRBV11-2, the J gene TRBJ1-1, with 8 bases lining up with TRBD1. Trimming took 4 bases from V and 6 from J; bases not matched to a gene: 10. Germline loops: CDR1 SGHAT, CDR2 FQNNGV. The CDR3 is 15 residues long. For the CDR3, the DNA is TGTGCCAGCAGCTCTCACCGGACAGGGAGGCCTGAAGCTTTCTTT. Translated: CASSSHRTGRPEAFF.

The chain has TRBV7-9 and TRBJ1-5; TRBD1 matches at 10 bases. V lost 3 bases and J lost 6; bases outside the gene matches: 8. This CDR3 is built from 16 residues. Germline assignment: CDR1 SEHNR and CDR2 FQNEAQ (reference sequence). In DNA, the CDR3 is TGTGCCAGCAGCTTCACCGGGACAGGGGCTTCTCAGCCCCAGCATTTT. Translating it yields CASSFTGTGASQPQHF.

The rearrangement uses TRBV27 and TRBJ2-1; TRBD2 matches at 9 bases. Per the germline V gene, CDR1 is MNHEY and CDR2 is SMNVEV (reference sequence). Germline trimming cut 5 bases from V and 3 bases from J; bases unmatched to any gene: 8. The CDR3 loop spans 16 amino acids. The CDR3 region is CASSPWGSGGYNEQFF. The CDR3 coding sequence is TGTGCCAGCAGTCCCTGGGGTAGCGGGGGCTACAATGAGCAGTTCTTC.

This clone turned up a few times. The CDR3 sequence is CASSIVGANTEAFF. Written as DNA, the CDR3 is TGTGCCAGTAGTATAGTTGGGGCGAACACTGAAGCTTTCTTT. This rearrangement joins TRBV19 to TRBJ1-1, with a tentative D call TRBD1 (5 bases). Germline V lookup: CDR1 LNHDA, CDR2 SQIVND (reference sequence). Trimming shortened V by 1 base and J by 1 base, and 7 bases separated the two germline ends. This CDR3 comprises 14 residues. The entire variable domain, with the rest obtained from reference TRBV19 and TRBJ1-1, is as follows: DGGITQSPKYLFRKEGQNVTLSCEQNLNHDAMYWYRQDPGQGLRLIYYSQIVNDFQKGDIAEGYSVSREKKESFPLTVTSAQKNPTAFYLCASSIVGANTEAFFGQGTRLTVV.

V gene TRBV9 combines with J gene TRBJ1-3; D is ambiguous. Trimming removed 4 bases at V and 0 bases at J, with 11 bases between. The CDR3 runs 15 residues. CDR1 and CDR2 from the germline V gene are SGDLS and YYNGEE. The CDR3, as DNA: TGTGCCAGCAGCCCAATCAGTACCTCTGGAAACACCATATATTTT. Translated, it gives CASSPISTSGNTIYF.

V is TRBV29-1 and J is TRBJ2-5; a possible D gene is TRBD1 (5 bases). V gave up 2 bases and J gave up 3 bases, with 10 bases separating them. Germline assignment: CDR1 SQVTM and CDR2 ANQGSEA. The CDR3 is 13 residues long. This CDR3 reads CSVEPPTEETQYF. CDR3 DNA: TGCAGCGTTGAACCCCCGACAGAAGAGACCCAGTACTTC.

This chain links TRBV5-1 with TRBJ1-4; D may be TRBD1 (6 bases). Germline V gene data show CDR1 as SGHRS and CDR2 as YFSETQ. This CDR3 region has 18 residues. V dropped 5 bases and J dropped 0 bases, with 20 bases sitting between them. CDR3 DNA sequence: TGCGCCAGCAGAAATATTTCGGGACATTTTGCAACTAATGAAAAACTGTTTTTT. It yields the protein CASRNISGHFATNEKLFF.

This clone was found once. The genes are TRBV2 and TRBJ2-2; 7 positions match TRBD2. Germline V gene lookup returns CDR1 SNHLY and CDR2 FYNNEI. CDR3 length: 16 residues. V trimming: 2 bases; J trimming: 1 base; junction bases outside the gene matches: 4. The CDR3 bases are TGTGCCAGCAGTGAATGGGTAGCGGGGAACACCGGGGAGCTGTTTTTT. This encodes CASSEWVAGNTGELFF.

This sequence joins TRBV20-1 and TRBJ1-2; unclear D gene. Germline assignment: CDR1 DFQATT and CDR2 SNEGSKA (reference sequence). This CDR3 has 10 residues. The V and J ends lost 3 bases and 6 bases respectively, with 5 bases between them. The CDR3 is CSASPDGYTF. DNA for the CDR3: TGCAGTGCTAGTCCGGATGGCTACACCTTC.

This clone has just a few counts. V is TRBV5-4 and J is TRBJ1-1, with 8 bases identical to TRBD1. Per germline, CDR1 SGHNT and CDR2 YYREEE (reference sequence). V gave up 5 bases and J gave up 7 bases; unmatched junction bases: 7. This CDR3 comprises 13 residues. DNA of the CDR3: TGTGCCAGCAGATTTTCAGGGGGCTTTGAAGCTTTCTTT. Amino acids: CASRFSGGFEAFF.

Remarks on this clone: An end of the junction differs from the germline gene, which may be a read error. CDR3 in amino acids: CASSLNVYDEQFF. CDR3 coding DNA: TGTGCCAGCAGCTTAAATGTCTACGATGAGCAGTTCTTC. The V and J genes are TRBV7-2 and TRBJ2-1; D is uncertain. The CDR3 sequence is 13 residues long. CDR1 is SGHTA, CDR2 FQGNSA, per germline.

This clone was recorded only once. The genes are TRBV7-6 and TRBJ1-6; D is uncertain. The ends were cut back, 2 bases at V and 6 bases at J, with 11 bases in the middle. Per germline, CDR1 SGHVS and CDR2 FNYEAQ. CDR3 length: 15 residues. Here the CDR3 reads CASSLRRQFNSPLHF. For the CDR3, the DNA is TGTGCCAGCAGCTTAAGGCGGCAATTTAATTCACCCCTCCACTTT.

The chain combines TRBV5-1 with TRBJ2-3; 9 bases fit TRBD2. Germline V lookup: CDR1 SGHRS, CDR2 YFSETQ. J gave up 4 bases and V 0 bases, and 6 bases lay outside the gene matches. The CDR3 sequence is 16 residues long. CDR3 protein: CASSLVGSGGADTQYF. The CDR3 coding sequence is TGCGCCAGCAGCTTGGTGGGTAGCGGGGGCGCAGATACGCAGTATTTT.

CDR3 residues: CASSPLGGTNEKLFF. CDR3 bases: TGCGCCAGCAGCCCGTTGGGGGGGACTAATGAAAAACTGTTTTTT. The chain links TRBV5-1 to TRBJ1-4; weak D call: TRBD1 (5 bases). Trimming stripped 4 bases from V and 2 bases from J, with 12 bases between. This CDR3 contains 15 residues. In germline, CDR1 is SGHRS, CDR2 YFSETQ.

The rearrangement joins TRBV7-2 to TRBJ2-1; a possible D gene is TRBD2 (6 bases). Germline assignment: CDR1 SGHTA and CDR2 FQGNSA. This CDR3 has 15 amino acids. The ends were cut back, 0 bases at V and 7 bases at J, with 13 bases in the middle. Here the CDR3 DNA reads TGTGCCAGCAGCTTAGCGGGGACCGCGGGGAATGAGCAGTTCTTC. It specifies CASSLAGTAGNEQFF.

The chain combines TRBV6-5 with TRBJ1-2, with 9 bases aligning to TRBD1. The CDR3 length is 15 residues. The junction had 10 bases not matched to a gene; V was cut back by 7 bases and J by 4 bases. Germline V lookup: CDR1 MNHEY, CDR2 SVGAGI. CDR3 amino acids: CASKEVGQGGYGYTF. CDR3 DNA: TGTGCCAGCAAAGAGGTGGGACAGGGTGGCTATGGCTACACCTTC.

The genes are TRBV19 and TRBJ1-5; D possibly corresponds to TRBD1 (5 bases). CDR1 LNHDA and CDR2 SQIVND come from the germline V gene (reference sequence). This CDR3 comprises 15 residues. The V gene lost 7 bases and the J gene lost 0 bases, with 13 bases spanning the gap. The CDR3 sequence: CASILTGDSNQPQHF. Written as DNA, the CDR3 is TGTGCCAGTATCCTTACAGGAGATAGCAATCAGCCCCAGCATTTT.

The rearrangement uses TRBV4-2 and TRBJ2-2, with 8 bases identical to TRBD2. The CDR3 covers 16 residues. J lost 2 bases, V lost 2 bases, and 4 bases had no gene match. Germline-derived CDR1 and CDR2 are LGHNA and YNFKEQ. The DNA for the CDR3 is TGTGCCAGCAGCCAAAACAGCGGGGGAAACACCGGGGAGCTGTTTTTT. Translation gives CASSQNSGGNTGELFF.

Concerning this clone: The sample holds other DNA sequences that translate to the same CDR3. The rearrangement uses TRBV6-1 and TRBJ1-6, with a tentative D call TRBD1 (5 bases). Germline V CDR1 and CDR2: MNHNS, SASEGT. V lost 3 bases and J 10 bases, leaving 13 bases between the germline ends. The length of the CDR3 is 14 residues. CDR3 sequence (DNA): TGTGCCAGCAGTGATGGGGGGGGTGAATCACCCCTCCACTTT. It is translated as CASSDGGGESPLHF.

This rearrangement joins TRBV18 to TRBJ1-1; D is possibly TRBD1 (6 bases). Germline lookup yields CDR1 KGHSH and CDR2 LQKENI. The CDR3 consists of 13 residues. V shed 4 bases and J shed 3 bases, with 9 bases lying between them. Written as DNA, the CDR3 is TGTGCCAGCTCACAACAGGGTCACACTGAAGCTTTCTTT. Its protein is CASSQQGHTEAFF.